This T cell receptor beta chain was profiled in a study of metastatic and nonmetastatic thyroid tumors. Overall study context: Samples came from malignant and benign thyroid patients, and repertoires were compared across blood and tumor or nodule tissue. The study's findings and limits: Benign nodules reportedly had significantly lower TCR beta diversity than malignant thyroid tumors in blood and tumor.

V lost 7 bases and J 12 bases, leaving 22 bases between the germline ends. Germline V gene lookup returns CDR1 LNHDA and CDR2 SQIVND (reference sequence). The CDR3 covers 14 residues. Each patient came to thyroid surgery without any prior treatment (of any kind). Of note for this clone: Its antigen is currently unknown.

Authors' analysis steps: Clinicopathological groups supplied CDR3 differences that were used to build a distant-metastasis classifier for papillary thyroid cancer. With MiXCR, TCRdb reprocessed the PCR reads. The authors' filters were not applied to this entry. Seen here are about 40,000 clones, roughly 27% observed once, and the top ten hold nearly 10%. Source material: blood. The receptor comes from a male donor with papillary thyroid cancer or a benign thyroid nodule (not recorded which). Some clones in this sample may be carry-over from other donors' samples. The chain uses TRBV19 and TRBJ2-1; maybe TRBD1 (6 bases). The CDR3 coding sequence is TGTGCCAGTAAGCCTATCGTGAGGGGGACCGGGCAGTTCTTC. Translated, it gives CASKPIVRGTGQFF.